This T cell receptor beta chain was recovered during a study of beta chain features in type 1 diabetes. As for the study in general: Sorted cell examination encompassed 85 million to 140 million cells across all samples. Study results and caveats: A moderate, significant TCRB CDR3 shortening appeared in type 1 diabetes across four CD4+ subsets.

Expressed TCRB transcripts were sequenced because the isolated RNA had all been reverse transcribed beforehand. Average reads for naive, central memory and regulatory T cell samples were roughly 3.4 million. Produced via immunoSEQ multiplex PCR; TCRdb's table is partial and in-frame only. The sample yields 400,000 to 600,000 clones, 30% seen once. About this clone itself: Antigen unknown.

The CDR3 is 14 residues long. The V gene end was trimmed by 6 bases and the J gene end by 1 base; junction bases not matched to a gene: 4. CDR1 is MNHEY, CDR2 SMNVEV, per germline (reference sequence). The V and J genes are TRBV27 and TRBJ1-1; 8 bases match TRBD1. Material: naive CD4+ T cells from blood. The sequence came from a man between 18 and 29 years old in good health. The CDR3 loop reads CASRGQGENTEAFF. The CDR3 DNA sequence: TGTGCCAGCAGAGGACAGGGAGAGAACACTGAAGCTTTCTTT.